This T cell receptor beta chain was sequenced for a study of T cells in Graves' hyperthyroidism and ophthalmopathy. The study excluded patients with uncontrolled infection, other autoimmune disease, pregnancy or lactation. Diagnoses were made from clinical symptoms, serum measures (thyroxine and TRAb), thyroid ultrasound and orbital computed tomography. With respect to this clonotype: Its specificity is not known. A read error may explain this, as a much larger clone is one base away.

TCR beta CDR3 regions were amplified from RNA. HTBI primers were used for first-round RT-PCR of the TCR CDR3. One entry per CDR3 protein, called by TCRdb with MiXCR from the multiplex PCR reads. The sample yields more than 500,000 distinct CDR3 sequences, 35% to 50% seen once. This CDR3 comprises 14 residues. Trimming shortened V by 3 bases and J by 6 bases, and 15 bases separated the two germline ends. The germline CDR1 and CDR2 sequences are SGHVT and SQSDAQ. The study, taken as a whole, reports: Ophthalmopathy onset followed model prediction by a median around 6.6 months.

This clonotype was sampled from an adult woman with Graves' disease, either hyperthyroidism or ophthalmopathy (not recorded which). Material: peripheral blood or thyroid tissue (not recorded which). The J gene is TRBJ2-7, the V gene TRBV7-4, with D tentatively TRBD2 (5 bases). This CDR3 reads CASSFPGSGCEQYF. The CDR3 nucleotides are TGTGCCAGCAGCTTTCCGGGGTCCGGTTGCGAGCAGTACTTC.